Below, 15 T cell receptor beta chains from the same sample are listed, as sequenced in a study of shared clonotypes between healthy human individuals. In the naive CD8 group, cells lacked CD45RO and were positively selected for CCR7, so terminally differentiated effector memory CD45RA+ cells were left out. Clones were sequenced by immunoSEQ multiplex PCR, and TCRdb holds only the in-frame ones, with some missing. The sample yields 1.5 million to 2.5 million clones, about 95% seen once. Sequenced material: naive CD8+ T cells sorted from blood. The receptor source for this set is a man aged 18 to 29 in good health.

This rearrangement joins TRBV28 to TRBJ2-5; D call uncertain. Trimming stripped 4 bases from V and 4 bases from J, with 10 bases between. Germline CDR1 MDHEN, CDR2 SYDVKM. The CDR3 extends over 13 amino acids. The DNA for the CDR3 is TGTGCCAGCAGTTCCGGTTGGACAGAGACCCAGTACTTC. Translation: CASSSGWTETQYF.

The CDR3 DNA sequence: TGTGCCAGCAGTGAATCTGACAGGGGAATGGGAGAGACCCAGTACTTC. Its protein product is CASSESDRGMGETQYF. The rearrangement uses TRBV2 and TRBJ2-5; 8 bases align to TRBD1. This CDR3 contains 16 residues. Germline V gene lookup returns CDR1 SNHLY and CDR2 FYNNEI. After removal of 2 bases from V and 4 bases from J, the junction contained 9 bases not matched to a gene.

In DNA form, the CDR3 reads TGTGCCAGCAGTGACCCCGGGACTAGCGGGAGGGGGCCCACCGGGGAGCTGTTTTTT. Translation gives CASSDPGTSGRGPTGELFF. The chain recombines TRBV6-1 with TRBJ2-2; TRBD2 matches 16 bases. CDR1 and CDR2 from the germline V gene are MNHNS and SASEGT. The CDR3 runs to 19 residues. With 3 bases clipped from V and 4 bases from J, the junction kept 8 bases outside the gene matches.

This clone showed up just once. The chain carries TRBV7-6 and TRBJ1-4; 7 bases align to TRBD1. CDR3 length: 15 residues. Trimming removed 1 base from V and 7 bases from J; junction bases left unmatched: 6. The V gene's germline CDR1 is SGHVS and CDR2 FNYEAQ. CDR3 sequence reads: CASSLVTGRVEKLFF. The DNA for the CDR3 is TGTGCCAGCAGCTTAGTGACAGGGAGGGTTGAAAAACTGTTTTTT.

For this clone: The same CDR3 is also encoded by other DNA sequences in this sample. The chain recombines TRBV29-1 with TRBJ2-7, with 8 bases that match TRBD1. V lost 6 bases and J lost 3; bases outside the gene matches: 7. The length of the CDR3 is 13 residues. CDR1 and CDR2 (germline): SQVTM, ANQGSEA. This chain's CDR3 is CSVRTGGGYEQYF. CDR3 sequence (DNA): TGCAGCGTCCGCACAGGGGGAGGCTACGAGCAGTACTTC.

On this clone: The sample contains more than one DNA sequence encoding this CDR3. The chain links TRBV29-1 to TRBJ2-7; D is possibly TRBD2 (6 bases). The germline V gene has CDR1 SQVTM and CDR2 ANQGSEA. Trimming cost V 2 bases and J 3 bases, with 8 bases left between them. CDR3 length: 12 residues. CDR3 nucleotide sequence: TGCAGCGTTGAAACGGGGGACTACGAGCAGTACTTC. This encodes CSVETGDYEQYF.

This clone has a single count. The J gene is TRBJ2-1, the V gene TRBV5-1; 13 bases are shared with TRBD2. Germline CDR1 is SGHRS and CDR2 is YFSETQ. This CDR3 has 17 residues. Unmatched junction bases numbered 7, after V lost 5 bases and J lost 2 bases. The CDR3 protein is CASSPGLAGATYNEQFF. The CDR3 bases are TGCGCCAGCAGTCCAGGACTAGCGGGGGCCACCTACAATGAGCAGTTCTTC.

The genes are TRBV5-1 and TRBJ2-7; TRBD2 matches 12 bases. This CDR3 has 14 residues. V gave up 3 bases and J gave up 6 bases; unmatched junction bases: 4. Germline values: CDR1 SGHRS, CDR2 YFSETQ. The CDR3 DNA is TGCGCCAGCAGCTCCCTAGCGGGAGGGACCGAGCAGTACTTC. This encodes CASSSLAGGTEQYF.

The rearrangement links TRBV7-2 to TRBJ2-2, with TRBD2 identical over 7 bases. CDR3 size: 16 residues. V dropped 2 bases and J dropped 7; count of bases not matched to a gene: 10. In germline, CDR1 is SGHTA, CDR2 FQGNSA. The CDR3 loop is CASSLLASGVLGELFF. The CDR3 nucleotides read TGTGCCAGCAGCTTATTGGCTAGCGGAGTTCTCGGGGAGCTGTTTTTT.

J is TRBJ1-2 and V is TRBV5-4; TRBD1 aligns across 7 bases. J was trimmed by 4 bases and V by 1 base; bases with no gene match: 7. The CDR3 is 15 residues long. CDR1 and CDR2 from the germline V gene are SGHNT and YYREEE (reference sequence). In DNA, the CDR3 is TGTGCCAGCAGCTTGAGGGACAGTAACCTCTATGGCTACACCTTC. Its protein is CASSLRDSNLYGYTF.

The chain combines TRBV7-8 with TRBJ2-1; 7 bases align to TRBD2. After removal of 10 bases from V and 2 bases from J, the junction contained 8 bases not matched to a gene. Per germline, CDR1 SGHVS and CDR2 FQNEAQ. The CDR3 is 14 residues long. The CDR3 protein is CATRGGGTYNEQFF. CDR3 nucleotides: TGTGCCACCCGGGGCGGGGGAACCTACAATGAGCAGTTCTTC.

The V and J genes are TRBV4-1 and TRBJ2-3; D possibly matches TRBD1 or TRBD2 (5 bases each). V shed 1 base and J shed 7 bases, with 12 bases lying between them. The CDR3 is 14 residues long. Germline values: CDR1 MGHRA, CDR2 YSYEKL. The CDR3 region is CASSQAGAPYTQYF. The CDR3 DNA sequence: TGCGCCAGCAGCCAAGCCGGGGCCCCTTATACGCAGTATTTT.

DNA of the CDR3: TGTGCCAGCAGCCCTTTGCTAGCGGGAGTCCATGAGACCCAGTACTTC. It specifies CASSPLLAGVHETQYF. The V and J genes are TRBV11-2 and TRBJ2-5; 10 positions agree with TRBD2. Trimming cost V 5 bases and J 5 bases; bases outside gene matches: 11. The CDR3 covers 16 residues. The V gene's germline CDR1 is SGHAT and CDR2 FQNNGV.

V and J are TRBV7-6 and TRBJ2-7; D is unresolved. The CDR3 covers 12 residues. Germline V gene data show CDR1 as SGHVS and CDR2 as FNYEAQ. V was cut by 5 bases and J by 3 bases, with 8 bases left in between. CDR3 region: CASSEDGYEQYF. CDR3 bases: TGTGCCAGCAGCGAGGATGGCTACGAGCAGTACTTC.

The V gene is TRBV6-1, the J gene TRBJ1-2; maybe TRBD1 (5 bases). The CDR3 runs 13 residues. Germline values: CDR1 MNHNS, CDR2 SASEGT. The V gene lost 2 bases and the J gene lost 5 bases, with 9 bases spanning the gap. In DNA, the CDR3 is TGTGCCAGCAGTGAAATCGGGGGTTATGGCTACACCTTC. Translation: CASSEIGGYGYTF.